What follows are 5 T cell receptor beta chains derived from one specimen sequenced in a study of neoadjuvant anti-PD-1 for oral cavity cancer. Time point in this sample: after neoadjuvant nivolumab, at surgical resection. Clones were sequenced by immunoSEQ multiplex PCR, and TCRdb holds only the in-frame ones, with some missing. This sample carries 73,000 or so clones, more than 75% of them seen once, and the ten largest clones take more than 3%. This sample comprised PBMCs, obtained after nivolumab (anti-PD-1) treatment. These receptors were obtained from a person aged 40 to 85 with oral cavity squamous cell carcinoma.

The CDR3 coding sequence is TGTGCCAGCAGTGAACCTAGCGGTCGAACGGGCTACGAGCAGTACTTC. It is translated as CASSEPSGRTGYEQYF. This chain joins TRBV2 and TRBJ2-7, with 7 positions matching TRBD2. This CDR3 region has 16 residues. Germline V gene sequence: CDR1 SNHLY, CDR2 FYNNEI. Trimming at V came to 2 bases and at J to 3 bases, leaving 10 bases not matched to a gene.

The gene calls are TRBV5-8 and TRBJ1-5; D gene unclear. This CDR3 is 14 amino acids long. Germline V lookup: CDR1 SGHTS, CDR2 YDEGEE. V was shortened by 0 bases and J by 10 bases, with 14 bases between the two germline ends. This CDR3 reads CASSLGAHSSPQHF. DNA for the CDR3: TGTGCCAGCAGCTTGGGAGCCCACTCGAGCCCCCAGCATTTT.

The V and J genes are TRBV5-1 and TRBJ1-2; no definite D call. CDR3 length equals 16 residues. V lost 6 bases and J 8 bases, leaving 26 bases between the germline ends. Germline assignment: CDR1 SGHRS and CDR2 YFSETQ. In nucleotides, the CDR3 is TGCGCCAGCAAAGTTAGGGCCGATTCTGACGCGGGCGGCTACACCTTC. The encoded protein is CASKVRADSDAGGYTF. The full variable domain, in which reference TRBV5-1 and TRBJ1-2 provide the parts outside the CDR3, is KAGVTQTPRYLIKTRGQQVTLSCSPISGHRSVSWYQQTPGQGLQFLFEYFSETQRNKGNFPGRFSGRQFSNSRSEMNVSTLELGDSALYLCASKVRADSDAGGYTFGSGTRLTVV.

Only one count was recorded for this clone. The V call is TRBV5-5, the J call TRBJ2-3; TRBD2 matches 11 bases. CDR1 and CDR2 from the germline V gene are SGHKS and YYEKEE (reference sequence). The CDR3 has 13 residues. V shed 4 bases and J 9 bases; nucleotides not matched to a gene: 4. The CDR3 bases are TGTGCCAGCAGCAGACTAGCGGGAAACACGCAGTATTTT. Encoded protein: CASSRLAGNTQYF.

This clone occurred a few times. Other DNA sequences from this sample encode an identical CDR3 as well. The CDR3 coding sequence is TGTGCCAGCAGCTTGAGGGGGTATGGCCAGCCCCAGCATTTT. It translates to CASSLRGYGQPQHF. The chain joins TRBV5-6 to TRBJ1-5, with D perhaps TRBD1 (6 bases). Germline-derived CDR1 and CDR2 are SGHDT and YYEEEE. V lost 1 base, J lost 7 bases, and 12 bases lay in between. This CDR3 comprises 14 residues.